This section outlines one TCR beta chain sequence together with its context. Its antigen remains unidentified. TCRdb reprocessed the 5' RACE reads via MiXCR and lists one record per CDR3 protein. This table has roughly 110,000 distinct CDR3 sequences, approximately 21% appearing once. The sample belongs to a study of T-cell memory formation after mild COVID-19. Study-wide results and caveats: Clones that contracted from day 15 to 85 had balanced CD4/CD8; later expanders were CD4+ biased.

V was clipped by 2 bases and J by 5 bases, with 19 bases between them. There are 16 residues in the CDR3. Per germline, CDR1 SEHNR and CDR2 FQNEAQ (reference sequence). What was sequenced was PBMCs or a T cell subset sorted from them (not recorded which). This sequence originates from a man aged 18 to 30 who had mild COVID-19 (a few samples of this study predate the infection). Cell type and time point are not known. This chain connects TRBV7-9 to TRBJ2-7; no definite D call. CDR3 DNA: TGTGCCAGCAGCTTAAACACCCACCCGCGTTGGAACGAGCAGTACTTC. As protein: CASSLNTHPRWNEQYF.